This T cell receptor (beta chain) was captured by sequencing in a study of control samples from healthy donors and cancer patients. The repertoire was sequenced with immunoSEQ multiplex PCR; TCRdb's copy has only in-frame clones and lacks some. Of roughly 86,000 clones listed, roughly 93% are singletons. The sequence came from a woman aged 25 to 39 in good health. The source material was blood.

CDR3 DNA: TGCGCCAGCAGCTTGGGTCCGGCAGCTACAGATACGCAGTATTTT. Its protein is CASSLGPAATDTQYF. The chain combines TRBV5-1 with TRBJ2-3; D is uncertain. This CDR3 comprises 15 residues. The germline V and J ends were trimmed by 0 bases and 3 bases, with 11 bases remaining between them. Germline V lookup: CDR1 SGHRS, CDR2 YFSETQ.